Listed here are 21 T cell receptor beta chains from one sample, sequenced in a study of post-analysis software for immune sequencing data. Findings and limits, study-wide: Roughly five TRBV segments appeared more often in patients than in controls, and TRBV5-6, TRBV5-1 and TRBV20-1 were among these.

No cognate antigen is known for these TCRs. Presence of unique molecular identifiers characterized the TCR beta cDNA libraries. TCRdb processed the PCR reads anew with MiXCR; each CDR3 protein has one entry. Of 750,000 to 950,000 distinct CDR3 sequences in the sample, around 45% were seen once. The sequencing input was blood. The receptors were gathered from a girl aged 10 to 17 with multiple sclerosis.

Only a few counts were recorded for this clonotype. This chain joins TRBV7-8 and TRBJ1-1; TRBD1 might be the D (5 bases). Germline assignment: CDR1 SGHVS and CDR2 FQNEAQ. Trimming took off 4 bases at V and 1 base at J, with 16 bases between the two ends. This CDR3 contains 16 residues. The CDR3 loop is CASSYLRRQRNTEAFF. DNA of the CDR3: TGTGCCAGCAGCTACCTCCGCCGACAGCGGAACACTGAAGCTTTCTTT. The full variable domain, in which reference TRBV7-8 and TRBJ1-1 provide the parts outside the CDR3, is GAGVSQSPRYKVAKRGQDVALRCDPISGHVSLFWYQQALGQGPEFLTYFQNEAQLDKSGLPSDRFFAERPEGSVSTLKIQRTQQEDSAVYLCASSYLRRQRNTEAFFGQGTRLTVV.

This clonotype appeared a few times. This chain links TRBV12-3 or TRBV12-4 with TRBJ2-5, with 8 bases matching TRBD1. This CDR3 region has 15 residues. V lost 6 bases, J lost 11 bases, and 17 bases stayed unmatched. The CDR3 protein is CASSRGQAMSWEQYF. CDR3 bases: TGTGCCAGCAGCCGGGGACAGGCGATGTCTTGGGAGCAGTACTTC.

The V gene is TRBV18, the J gene TRBJ1-6; D is unclear. Germline CDR1 KGHSH, CDR2 LQKENI. V shed 3 bases and J shed 7 bases, with 16 bases lying between them. The CDR3 spans 16 residues. The chain's CDR3 is CASSPLPSRRNSPLHF. The DNA of the CDR3 is TGTGCCAGCTCACCGCTCCCTTCCCGGCGGAATTCACCCCTCCACTTT.

This clonotype was picked up a small number of times. This rearrangement joins TRBV29-1 to TRBJ1-2, with D possibly TRBD1 on 6 matching bases. V dropped 3 bases and J dropped 7 bases, with 15 bases sitting between them. From germline, CDR1 is SQVTM and CDR2 ANQGSEA. This CDR3 comprises 13 residues. The CDR3 DNA reads TGCAGCGTTGATACCGCCAGGGGAGGTGGCTACACCTTC. Its translation is CSVDTARGGGYTF.

This clonotype was picked up a small number of times. For the CDR3, the DNA is TGTGCCAGCAGTCGGCGGAACAGCTTGGTAGGCTACACCTTC. Protein product: CASSRRNSLVGYTF. The rearrangement links TRBV6-1 to TRBJ1-2; D uncertain. The germline gives CDR1 MNHNS, CDR2 SASEGT. CDR3 length equals 14 residues. Trimming stripped 5 bases from V and 8 bases from J, with 18 bases between.

The chain links TRBV24-1 to TRBJ2-3; TRBD2 matches 7 bases. V dropped 4 bases and J dropped 4; count of bases not matched to a gene: 4. The germline CDR1 and CDR2 sequences are KGHDR and SFDVKD. The CDR3 covers 14 residues. This CDR3 reads CATSEAGSSDTQYF. Written as DNA, the CDR3 is TGTGCCACCAGTGAAGCGGGAAGCTCAGATACGCAGTATTTT.

The J gene is TRBJ2-1, the V gene TRBV7-2; TRBD1 might be the D (6 bases). This CDR3 region has 13 residues. The V and J ends lost 4 bases and 5 bases respectively, with 9 bases between them. Germline loops: CDR1 SGHTA, CDR2 FQGNSA. CDR3 DNA sequence: TGTGCCAGCAGCTCCAGACAGGACAATGAGCAGTTCTTC. This sequence encodes CASSSRQDNEQFF.

The V call is TRBV14, the J call TRBJ1-2, with TRBD1 matching over 10 bases. Trimming cost V 4 bases and J 2 bases; bases outside gene matches: 4. The germline CDR1 and CDR2 sequences are SGHDN and FVKESK. The CDR3 runs to 15 residues. Here the CDR3 DNA reads TGTGCCAGCAGCCCGAAGACAGGGGGCAACTATGGCTACACCTTC. Residues: CASSPKTGGNYGYTF.

This clonotype showed up just a few times. The rearrangement joins TRBV6-2 or TRBV6-3 to TRBJ2-7; D remains ambiguous. Germline V lookup: CDR1 MNHEY, CDR2 SVGEGT. The V end was cut by 5 bases, the J end by 0 bases, with 14 bases between. The CDR3 is 15 amino acids. DNA for the CDR3: TGTGCCAGCAGTCGTGGGTCGATTGGCTCCTACGAGCAGTACTTC. This codes for CASSRGSIGSYEQYF.

This clonotype occurred once. The V gene is TRBV28, the J gene TRBJ2-7; 9 positions match TRBD1. J lost 5 bases, V lost 11 bases, and 10 bases had no gene match. The germline CDR1 and CDR2 sequences are MDHEN and SYDVKM. The CDR3 consists of 13 residues. CDR3 loop: CASLGTGYHEQYF. The CDR3, as DNA: TGTGCCTCGTTGGGGACAGGGTACCACGAGCAGTACTTC.

This clonotype was seen once. The chain uses TRBV6-4 and TRBJ2-1, with a possible D match to TRBD1 (6 bases). The CDR3 spans 16 residues. Germline values: CDR1 MRHNA, CDR2 SNTAGT. V gave up 3 bases and J gave up 5 bases, with 17 bases separating them. The CDR3 reads CASSDRPGVANNEQFF. For the CDR3, the DNA is TGTGCCAGCAGTGATAGGCCAGGGGTAGCGAACAATGAGCAGTTCTTC.

This clonotype has a single count. J is TRBJ2-5 and V is TRBV6-5; tentatively, D is TRBD1 (5 bases). Trimming cost V 8 bases and J 5 bases, with 15 bases left between them. The CDR3 consists of 13 residues. The germline V gene has CDR1 MNHEY and CDR2 SVGAGI. This CDR3 is CASAGPLGETQYF. In nucleotides, the CDR3 is TGTGCCAGCGCAGGGCCCCTGGGGGAGACCCAGTACTTC.

Note on this clonotype: The missing conserved phenylalanine or tryptophan at the end of this CDR3 makes a read error likely. This chain connects TRBV6-2 or TRBV6-3 to TRBJ2-5, with D uncertain. In germline, CDR1 is MNHEY, CDR2 SVGEGT. This CDR3 has 13 amino acids. V was cut by 8 bases and J by 7 bases, with 17 bases left in between. CDR3 in amino acids: CASLDSPLGTQYV. The CDR3 bases are TGTGCCAGCCTCGACTCCCCGTTGGGGACCCAGTACGTC.

The chain recombines TRBV5-1 with TRBJ2-1; D is uncertain. Trimming shortened V by 2 bases and J by 0 bases, and 15 bases separated the two germline ends. This CDR3 comprises 17 residues. CDR1 SGHRS and CDR2 YFSETQ come from the germline V gene. CDR3 sequence: CASSFSDWTSSYNEQFF. CDR3 coding DNA: TGCGCCAGCAGCTTCAGCGACTGGACGAGCTCCTACAATGAGCAGTTCTTC.

This clonotype was observed a few times. The V gene is TRBV6-1, the J gene TRBJ2-7; possibly TRBD2 for D (6 bases). Germline-derived CDR1 and CDR2 are MNHNS and SASEGT. This CDR3 is built from 15 residues. Trimming shortened V by 2 bases and J by 3 bases, and 14 bases separated the two germline ends. The CDR3 nucleotides read TGTGCCAGCAGTGAATGGGGGGACCCAAGCTACGAGCAGTACTTC. This translates into CASSEWGDPSYEQYF.

The V gene is TRBV7-9, the J gene TRBJ2-1; weak D call: TRBD2 (6 bases). V shed 7 bases and J shed 5 bases, with 12 bases lying between them. CDR3 length: 13 residues. Germline CDR1 is SEHNR and CDR2 is FQNEAQ (reference sequence). The CDR3 DNA is TGTGCCAGCATTGGAGGGGTCGACAATGAGCAGTTCTTC. It yields the protein CASIGGVDNEQFF.

Notes on this clonotype: A much bigger clone sits one base away, suggesting this may be a read error. As DNA, the CDR3 is TGTGCCAGCAGCTCGTGGGAAGATACGCAGTATTTT. As protein: CASSSWEDTQYF. V gene TRBV5-5 combines with J gene TRBJ2-3; D gene ambiguous. The germline V and J ends were trimmed by 3 bases and 5 bases, with 7 bases remaining between them. Germline V gene data show CDR1 as SGHKS and CDR2 as YYEKEE (reference sequence). The CDR3 has 12 residues.

This clonotype occurred once. The CDR3 sequence is CATWGMDRGPDEQFF. As DNA, the CDR3 is TGTGCCACATGGGGTATGGACAGGGGGCCGGACGAGCAGTTCTTC. V usage is TRBV10-3 and J usage is TRBJ2-1; 11 bases are a match to TRBD1. The trim removed 10 bases at V and 10 bases at J, leaving 15 bases unmatched. CDR3 length: 15 amino acids. CDR1 ENHRY and CDR2 SYGVKD come from the germline V gene.

The V and J genes are TRBV12-3 or TRBV12-4 and TRBJ2-3; D gene unclear. The CDR3 extends over 13 amino acids. V lost 7 bases to trimming and J lost 4 bases, with 12 bases between them. CDR3 sequence reads: CASTRQISDTQYF. As DNA, the CDR3 is TGTGCCAGCACCCGTCAGATTTCAGATACGCAGTATTTT.

The table lists this clonotype with a few counts. The chain carries TRBV28 and TRBJ2-7; 7 nucleotides match TRBD1. The V segment lost 11 bases and the J segment 0 bases; nucleotides outside the gene matches: 4. The germline V gene encodes CDR1 MDHEN and CDR2 SYDVKM. The CDR3 is 12 amino acids. CDR3 nucleotide sequence: TGTGCCCATCAGGGGGACTCCTACGAGCAGTACTTC. The encoded protein is CAHQGDSYEQYF.

The J gene is TRBJ2-1, the V gene TRBV12-3 or TRBV12-4, with 9 positions matching TRBD1. Germline trimming cut 6 bases from V and 8 bases from J; bases unmatched to any gene: 8. There are 14 residues in the CDR3. CDR3 DNA: TGTGCCAGCAGGGGGACAGGGAGCTCCTATGAGCAGTTCTTC. This translates into CASRGTGSSYEQFF.